A single sample gave rise to the 3 T cell receptor beta chains below, sequenced in a study of T cell responses to AZD1222 COVID-19 vaccine. Libraries were prepared by immunoSEQ multiplex PCR; TCRdb keeps only in-frame clonotypes and omits some of them. The table lists approximately 180,000 clones, just over 90% of them singletons. The material sequenced was peripheral blood, taken on day 0 of AZD1222 vaccination. The receptors stem from an adult in good health.

J is TRBJ2-3 and V is TRBV11-1; D is ambiguous. The CDR3 totals 18 residues. Germline CDR1 reads SGHAT; CDR2 reads FQDESV (reference sequence). V was trimmed by 0 bases and J by 2 bases, leaving 18 bases between them. The CDR3 nucleotides read TGTGCCAGCAGCTTAGCGTGGGTTGGGCTCGGTTCCACAGATACGCAGTATTTT. This codes for CASSLAWVGLGSTDTQYF. Using reference TRBV11-1 and TRBJ2-3 for the parts outside the CDR3, the full variable domain is EAEVAQSPRYKITEKSQAVAFWCDPISGHATLYWYRQILGQGPELLVQFQDESVVDDSQLPKDRFSAERLKGVDSTLKIQPAELGDSAMYLCASSLAWVGLGSTDTQYFGPGTRLTVL.

This clone was observed once. V and J are TRBV9 and TRBJ2-3, with D tentatively TRBD2 (6 bases). Germline V CDR1 and CDR2: SGDLS, YYNGEE. The V end lost 2 bases, the J end lost 5 bases, and 18 bases lay between the germline ends. The CDR3 totals 16 residues. Written as DNA, the CDR3 is TGTGCCAGCAGCGTGAACCCAGGCGGGGTAGGAGATACGCAGTATTTT. Protein sequence: CASSVNPGGVGDTQYF. Full variable domain (missing parts from reference TRBV9 and TRBJ2-3): DSGVTQTPKHLITATGQRVTLRCSPRSGDLSVYWYQQSLDQGLQFLIQYYNGEERAKGNILERFSAQQFPDLHSELNLSSLELGDSALYFCASSVNPGGVGDTQYFGPGTRLTVL.

V is TRBV2 and J is TRBJ2-1; 7 bases match TRBD1. The V and J ends lost 6 bases and 2 bases, in that order; junction bases with no gene match: 7. Germline V lookup: CDR1 SNHLY, CDR2 FYNNEI. CDR3 length: 15 amino acids. DNA of the CDR3: TGTGCCAGCAGGGTGGACAGGCAGGCCTACAATGAGCAGTTCTTC. Residues: CASRVDRQAYNEQFF.